The T cell receptor (beta chain) under discussion was sequenced for a study of cytomegalovirus exposure and HLA in healthy donors. Overall study results and limits: Equally common other TCR beta chains were less clonally expanded than HLA-associated ones, a later analysis found. Associated with HLA alleles at 0.05 false discovery rate in a later analysis were approximately 17,000 TCR beta sequences.

Notes on this clone: The antigen remains unidentified.

Trimming cost V 3 bases and J 13 bases, with 16 bases left between them. CDR3 length equals 14 residues. CDR1 and CDR2 from the germline V gene are MNHNS and SASEGT. Each donor was nominally healthy when sampled (though unrecorded immune exposures were likely). PCR used 60 Vbeta primers and 13 Jbeta primers. As processed by the authors: An analysis performed later counted 75 million to 80 million unique TCR beta chains (approximately 11 million of them shared). Data came from immunoSEQ multiplex PCR; TCRdb stores just in-frame clones and leaves some out. That table gives V, J and clone size, and the DNA gave D and trimming. The sample shows about 190,000 clones, more than 80% of them seen only once.

Sequencing was carried out using PBMCs. This sequence originates from a woman between 45 and 65 years old in good health and CMV-seropositive. This chain uses TRBV6-1 with TRBJ1-6, with a possible D match to TRBD1 (5 bases). CDR3 protein: CASSEKGPLWPLHF. In DNA form, the CDR3 reads TGTGCCAGCAGTGAGAAGGGGCCTCTTTGGCCCCTCCACTTT.